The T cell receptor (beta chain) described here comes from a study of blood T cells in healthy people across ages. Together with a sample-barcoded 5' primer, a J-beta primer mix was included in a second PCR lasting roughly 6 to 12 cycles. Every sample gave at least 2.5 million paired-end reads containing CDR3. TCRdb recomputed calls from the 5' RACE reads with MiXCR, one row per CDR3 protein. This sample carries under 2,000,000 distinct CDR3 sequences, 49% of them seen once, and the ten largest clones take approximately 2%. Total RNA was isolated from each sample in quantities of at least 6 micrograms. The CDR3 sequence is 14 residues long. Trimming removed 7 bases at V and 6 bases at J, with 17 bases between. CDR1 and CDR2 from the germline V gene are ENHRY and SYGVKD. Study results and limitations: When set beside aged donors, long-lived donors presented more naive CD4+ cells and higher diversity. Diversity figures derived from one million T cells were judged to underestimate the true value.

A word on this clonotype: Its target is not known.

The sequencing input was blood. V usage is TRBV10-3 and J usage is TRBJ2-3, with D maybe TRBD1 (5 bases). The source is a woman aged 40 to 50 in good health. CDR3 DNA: TGTGCCATCAACCCGGACACCGTCTTGGATACGCAGTATTTT. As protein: CAINPDTVLDTQYF.